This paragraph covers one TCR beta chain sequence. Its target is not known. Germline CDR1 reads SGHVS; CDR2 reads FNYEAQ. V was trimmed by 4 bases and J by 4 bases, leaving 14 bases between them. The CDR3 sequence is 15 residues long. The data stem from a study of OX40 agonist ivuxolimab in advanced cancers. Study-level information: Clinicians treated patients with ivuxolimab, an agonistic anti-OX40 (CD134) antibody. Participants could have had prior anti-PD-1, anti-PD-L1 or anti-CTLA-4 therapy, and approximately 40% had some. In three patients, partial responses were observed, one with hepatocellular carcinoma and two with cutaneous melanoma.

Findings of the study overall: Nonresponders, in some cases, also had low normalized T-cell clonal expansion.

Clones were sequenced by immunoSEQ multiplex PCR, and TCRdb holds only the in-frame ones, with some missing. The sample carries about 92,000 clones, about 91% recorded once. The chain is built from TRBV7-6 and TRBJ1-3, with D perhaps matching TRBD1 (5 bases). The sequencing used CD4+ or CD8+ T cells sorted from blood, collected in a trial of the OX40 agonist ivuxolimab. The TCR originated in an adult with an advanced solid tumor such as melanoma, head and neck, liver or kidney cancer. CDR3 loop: CASSSIRGNGNTIYF. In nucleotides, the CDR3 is TGTGCCAGCAGCTCAATTAGGGGTAACGGAAACACCATATATTTT.